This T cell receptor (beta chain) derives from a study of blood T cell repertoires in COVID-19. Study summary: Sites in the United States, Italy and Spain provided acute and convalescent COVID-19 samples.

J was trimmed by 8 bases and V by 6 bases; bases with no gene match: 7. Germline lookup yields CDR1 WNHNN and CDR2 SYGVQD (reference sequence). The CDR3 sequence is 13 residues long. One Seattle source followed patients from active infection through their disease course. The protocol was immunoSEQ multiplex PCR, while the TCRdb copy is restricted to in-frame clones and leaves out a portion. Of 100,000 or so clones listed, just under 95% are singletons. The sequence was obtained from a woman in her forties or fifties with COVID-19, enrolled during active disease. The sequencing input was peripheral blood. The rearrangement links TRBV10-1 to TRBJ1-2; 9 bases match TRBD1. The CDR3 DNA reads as TGCGCCAGCAGCCTAACAGGGGGCAGAGGCTACACCTTC. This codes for CASSLTGGRGYTF.